This T cell receptor (beta chain) was obtained from a study of CXCR3-negative and CXCR3-positive naive CD8 T cells. Study-wide points: CXCR3-expressing naive cells carried TRB CDR3s more hydrophobic than those of CXCR3-negative naive cells. Both naive subsets showed comparably high diversity, and memory CD8+ cells showed much lower diversity.

Libraries of TRB cDNA were made by 5' RACE and carried UMIs. From its re-call of the 5' RACE reads, TCRdb lists each CDR3 protein once, without DNA. The sample spans approximately 100,000 distinct CDR3 sequences; the ten largest clones claim 0.9% to 1.2%. Regarding this clonotype: Antigen unknown.

CDR1 is LNHDA, CDR2 SQIVND, per germline (reference sequence). The CDR3 length is 15 residues. This chain links TRBV19 with TRBJ2-2; the D call of TRBD1 rests on TCRdb alone, since no DNA is present to check it. The sequence was obtained from a human donor in good health. Some clones in this sample may be carry-over from other donors' samples. What was sequenced was naive CXCR3+ CD8+ T cells from blood. Subset here: CD45RO-CCR7+CD27+CD95- naive CD8+ T cells expressing CXCR3 (TNR3+). The CDR3 here is CASTPGTDNTGELFF.